Reported below is one TCR beta chain. Its target is unknown. TCRdb passed the RT-PCR reads through MiXCR, listing each CDR3 protein once. The sample gives about half a million distinct CDR3 sequences, around 25% of which show up once; approximately 2% is in the top ten. This sample was taken from a study of response to subunit inactivated influenza vaccine. Study observations and caveats: It was suggested by the authors that few new T cells are recruited by each seasonal influenza vaccination.

Between the trimmed V and J ends, which lost 3 bases and 0 bases, there was a span of 8 bases. There are 14 residues in the CDR3. Germline loops: CDR1 LGHDT, CDR2 YNNKEL (reference sequence). The chain has TRBV3-1 and TRBJ2-5; D gene uncertain. This specimen consisted of CD4+ T cells sorted from PBMCs, obtained more than 4 days after vaccination. This receptor was identified in a man between 45 and 60 years old who received an inactivated influenza vaccine. The CDR3 DNA is TGTGCCAGCAGCCAGAGCCGGTACCAAGAGACCCAGTACTTC. Translation: CASSQSRYQETQYF.